This TCR beta chain appears in the sequencing data of a study of CD8 T cells in Susac syndrome. The CD8+ and CD4+ T cells were negatively isolated, with the TEMRA cells enriched by FACS. cDNA came from around 0.5 to 1 ug RNA primed by random hexamers. Each CDR3 protein gets one entry after TCRdb re-called the immunoSEQ multiplex PCR reads with MiXCR. Among around 160,000 distinct CDR3 sequences listed, roughly 94% were seen once. The V and J ends lost 7 bases and 5 bases, in that order; junction bases with no gene match: 3. CDR3 length equals 12 residues. The germline CDR1 and CDR2 sequences are SEHNR and FQNEAQ (reference sequence).

This clonotype was sampled from a human donor with multiple sclerosis. J is TRBJ2-5 and V is TRBV7-9, with 8 bases fitting TRBD2. Sequenced sample: CD4+ T cells from PBMCs. CDR3 in DNA: TGTGCCAGCACCCGGGGGGGGGAGACCCAGTACTTC. It yields the protein CASTRGGETQYF.